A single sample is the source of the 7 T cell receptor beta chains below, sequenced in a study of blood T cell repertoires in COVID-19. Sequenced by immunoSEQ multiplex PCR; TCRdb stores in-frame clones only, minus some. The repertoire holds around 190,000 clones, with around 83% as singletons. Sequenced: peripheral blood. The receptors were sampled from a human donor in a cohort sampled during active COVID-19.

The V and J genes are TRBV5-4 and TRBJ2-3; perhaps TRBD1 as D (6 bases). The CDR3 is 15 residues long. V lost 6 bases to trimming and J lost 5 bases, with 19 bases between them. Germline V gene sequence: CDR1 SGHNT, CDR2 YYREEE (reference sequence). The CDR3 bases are TGTGCCAGCACCTCGGAGGAGGCACAGGGAGATACGCAGTATTTT. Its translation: CASTSEEAQGDTQYF. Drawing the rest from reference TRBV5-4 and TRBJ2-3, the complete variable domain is ETGVTQSPTHLIKTRGQQVTLRCSSQSGHNTVSWYQQALGQGPQFIFQYYREEENGRGNFPPRFSGLQFPNYSSELNVNALELDDSALYLCASTSEEAQGDTQYFGPGTRLTVL.

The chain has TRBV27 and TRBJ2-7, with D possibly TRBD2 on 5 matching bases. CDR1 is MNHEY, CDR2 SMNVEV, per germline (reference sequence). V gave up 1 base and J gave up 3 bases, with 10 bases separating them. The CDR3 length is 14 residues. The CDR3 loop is CASSLYETNYEQYF. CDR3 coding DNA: TGTGCCAGCAGTTTATATGAGACTAACTACGAGCAGTACTTC.

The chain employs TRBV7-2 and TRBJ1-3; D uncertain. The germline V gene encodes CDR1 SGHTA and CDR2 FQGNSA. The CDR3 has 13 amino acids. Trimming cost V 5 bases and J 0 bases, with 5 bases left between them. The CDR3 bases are TGTGCCAGCAGCGTGAGCTCTGGAAACACCATATATTTT. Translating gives CASSVSSGNTIYF.

CDR3 sequence reads: CASSLQGREQFF. The CDR3 DNA sequence: TGTGCCAGTAGTCTACAGGGGCGAGAACAGTTCTTC. V and J are TRBV19 and TRBJ2-1; TRBD1 agrees at 7 bases. Germline V lookup: CDR1 LNHDA, CDR2 SQIVND (reference sequence). V trimming: 5 bases; J trimming: 13 bases; junction bases outside the gene matches: 8. The CDR3 sequence is 12 residues long. The entire variable domain, with the rest obtained from reference TRBV19 and TRBJ2-1, is as follows: DGGITQSPKYLFRKEGQNVTLSCEQNLNHDAMYWYRQDPGQGLRLIYYSQIVNDFQKGDIAEGYSVSREKKESFPLTVTSAQKNPTAFYLCASSLQGREQFFGPGTRLTVL.

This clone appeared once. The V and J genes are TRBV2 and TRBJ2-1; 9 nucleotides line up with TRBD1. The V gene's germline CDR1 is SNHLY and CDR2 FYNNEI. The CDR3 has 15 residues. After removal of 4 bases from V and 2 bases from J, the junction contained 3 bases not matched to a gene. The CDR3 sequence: CASSVGQGPYNEQFF. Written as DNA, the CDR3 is TGTGCCAGCAGTGTCGGACAGGGGCCCTACAATGAGCAGTTCTTC.

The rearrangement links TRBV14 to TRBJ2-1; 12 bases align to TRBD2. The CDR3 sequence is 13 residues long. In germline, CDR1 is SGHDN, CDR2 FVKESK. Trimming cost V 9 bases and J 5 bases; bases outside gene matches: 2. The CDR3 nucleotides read TGTGCCAGTTGGACTAGCGGGAACAATGAGCAGTTCTTC. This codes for CASWTSGNNEQFF.

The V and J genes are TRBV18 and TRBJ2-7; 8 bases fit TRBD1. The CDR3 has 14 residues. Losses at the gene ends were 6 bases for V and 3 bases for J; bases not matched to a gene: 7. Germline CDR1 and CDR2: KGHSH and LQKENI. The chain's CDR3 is CASSTGTGFYEQYF. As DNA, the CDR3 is TGTGCCAGCTCCACCGGGACAGGTTTCTACGAGCAGTACTTC.